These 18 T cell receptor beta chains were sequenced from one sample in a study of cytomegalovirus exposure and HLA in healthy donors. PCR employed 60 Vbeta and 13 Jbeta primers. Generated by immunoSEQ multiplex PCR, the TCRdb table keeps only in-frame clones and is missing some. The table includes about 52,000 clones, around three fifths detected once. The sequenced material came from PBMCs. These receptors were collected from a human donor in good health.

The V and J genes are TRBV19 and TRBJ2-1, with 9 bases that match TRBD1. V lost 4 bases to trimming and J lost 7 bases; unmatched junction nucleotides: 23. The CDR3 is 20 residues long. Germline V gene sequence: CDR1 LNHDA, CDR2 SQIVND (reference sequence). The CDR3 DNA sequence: TGTGCCAGTAGTAAGTGGACCGGGACAGGGACGCCCTCGAATTGGAATGAGCAGTTCTTC. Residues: CASSKWTGTGTPSNWNEQFF.

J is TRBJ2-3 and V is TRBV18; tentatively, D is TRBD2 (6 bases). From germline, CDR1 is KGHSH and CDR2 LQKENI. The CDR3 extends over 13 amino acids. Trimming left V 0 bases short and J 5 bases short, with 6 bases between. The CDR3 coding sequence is TGTGCCAGCTCACCACCGGGACTAGATACGCAGTATTTT. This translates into CASSPPGLDTQYF.

The chain's CDR3 is CASSKTGLRQETQYF. The CDR3 DNA is TGTGCCAGCAGCAAGACGGGGTTGAGGCAAGAGACCCAGTACTTC. The rearrangement uses TRBV9 and TRBJ2-5; perhaps TRBD2 as D (5 bases). The CDR3 extends over 15 amino acids. V lost 4 bases to trimming and J lost 2 bases, with 15 bases between them. Germline assignment: CDR1 SGDLS and CDR2 YYNGEE.

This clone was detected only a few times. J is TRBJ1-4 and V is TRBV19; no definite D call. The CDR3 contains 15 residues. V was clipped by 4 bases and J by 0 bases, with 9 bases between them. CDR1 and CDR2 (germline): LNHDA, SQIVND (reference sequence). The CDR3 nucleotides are TGTGCCAGTAGTACACCCTACGCAACTAATGAAAAACTGTTTTTT. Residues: CASSTPYATNEKLFF.

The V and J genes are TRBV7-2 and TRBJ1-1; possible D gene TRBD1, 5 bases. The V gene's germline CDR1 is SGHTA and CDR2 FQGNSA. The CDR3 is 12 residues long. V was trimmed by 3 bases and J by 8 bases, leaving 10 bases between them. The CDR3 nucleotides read TGTGCCAGCAGCTTCGGGCAGGGAGAAGCTTTCTTT. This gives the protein CASSFGQGEAFF.

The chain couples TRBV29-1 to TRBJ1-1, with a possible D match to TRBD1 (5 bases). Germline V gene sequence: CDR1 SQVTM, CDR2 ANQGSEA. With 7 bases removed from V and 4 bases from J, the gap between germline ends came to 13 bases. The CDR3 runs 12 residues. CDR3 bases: TGCAGCGGCACAGGTTACGCCACTGAAGCTTTCTTT. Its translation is CSGTGYATEAFF.

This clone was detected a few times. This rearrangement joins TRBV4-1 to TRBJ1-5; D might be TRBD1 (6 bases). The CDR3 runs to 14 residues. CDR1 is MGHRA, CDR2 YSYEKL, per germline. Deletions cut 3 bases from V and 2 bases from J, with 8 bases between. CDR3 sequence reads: CASSQGHGNQPQHF. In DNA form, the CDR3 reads TGCGCCAGCAGCCAGGGACACGGCAATCAGCCCCAGCATTTT.

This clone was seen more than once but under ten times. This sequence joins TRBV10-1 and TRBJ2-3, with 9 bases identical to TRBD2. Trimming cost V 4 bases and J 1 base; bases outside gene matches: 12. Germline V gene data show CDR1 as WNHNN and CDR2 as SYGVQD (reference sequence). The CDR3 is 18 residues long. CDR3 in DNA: TGCGCCAGCAGTGGGGGCAGCGAGGTAGCGGGGGGCACAGATACGCAGTATTTT. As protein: CASSGGSEVAGGTDTQYF.

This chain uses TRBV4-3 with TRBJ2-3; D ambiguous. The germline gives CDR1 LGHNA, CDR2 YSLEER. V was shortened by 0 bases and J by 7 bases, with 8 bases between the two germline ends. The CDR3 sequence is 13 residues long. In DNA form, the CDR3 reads TGCGCCAGCAGCCAAGATAACTTGCATACGCAGTATTTT. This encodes CASSQDNLHTQYF.

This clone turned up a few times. This CDR3 is CASNPHAPVLQTNTEAFF. For the CDR3, the DNA is TGTGCCAGCAACCCTCACGCCCCCGTTTTACAAACGAACACTGAAGCTTTCTTT. The V and J genes are TRBV27 and TRBJ1-1; unclear D gene. Trimming removed 7 bases from V and 1 base from J, with 25 bases in between. The length of the CDR3 is 18 residues. The germline V gene encodes CDR1 MNHEY and CDR2 SMNVEV (reference sequence).

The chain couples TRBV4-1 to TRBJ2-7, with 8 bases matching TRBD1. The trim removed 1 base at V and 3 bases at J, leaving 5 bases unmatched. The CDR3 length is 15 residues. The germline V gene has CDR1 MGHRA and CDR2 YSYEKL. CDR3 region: CASSQGTGSIYEQYF. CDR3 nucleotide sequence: TGCGCCAGCAGCCAAGGGACAGGGTCAATCTACGAGCAGTACTTC.

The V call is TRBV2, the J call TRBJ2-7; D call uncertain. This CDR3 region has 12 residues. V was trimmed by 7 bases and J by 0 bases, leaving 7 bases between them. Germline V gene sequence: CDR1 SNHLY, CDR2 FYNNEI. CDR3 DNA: TGTGCCAGCAAGCCCTCCTCCTACGAGCAGTACTTC. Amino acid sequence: CASKPSSYEQYF.

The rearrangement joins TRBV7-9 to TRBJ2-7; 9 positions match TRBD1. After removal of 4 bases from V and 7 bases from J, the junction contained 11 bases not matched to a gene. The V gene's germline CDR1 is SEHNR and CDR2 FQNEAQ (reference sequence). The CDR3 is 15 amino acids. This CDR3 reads CASSYTRDRVVEQYF. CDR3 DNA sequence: TGTGCCAGCAGCTACACCCGGGACAGGGTAGTTGAGCAGTACTTC.

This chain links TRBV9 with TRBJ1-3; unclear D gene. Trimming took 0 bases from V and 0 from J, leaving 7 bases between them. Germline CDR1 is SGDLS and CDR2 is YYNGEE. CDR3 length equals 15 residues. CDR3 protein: CASSVVGVSGNTIYF. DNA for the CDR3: TGTGCCAGCAGCGTAGTCGGGGTCTCTGGAAACACCATATATTTT.

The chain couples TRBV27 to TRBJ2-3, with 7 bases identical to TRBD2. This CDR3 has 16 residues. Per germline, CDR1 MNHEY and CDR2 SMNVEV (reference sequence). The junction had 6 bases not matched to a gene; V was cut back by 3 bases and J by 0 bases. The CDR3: CASSFSSGLSTDTQYF. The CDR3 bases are TGTGCCAGCAGTTTTTCTAGCGGCCTAAGCACAGATACGCAGTATTTT.

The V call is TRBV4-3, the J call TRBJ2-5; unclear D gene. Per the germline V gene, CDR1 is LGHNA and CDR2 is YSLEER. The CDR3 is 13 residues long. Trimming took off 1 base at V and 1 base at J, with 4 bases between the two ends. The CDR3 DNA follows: TGCGCCAGCAGCCAAGGACTCCAAGAGACCCAGTACTTC. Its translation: CASSQGLQETQYF.

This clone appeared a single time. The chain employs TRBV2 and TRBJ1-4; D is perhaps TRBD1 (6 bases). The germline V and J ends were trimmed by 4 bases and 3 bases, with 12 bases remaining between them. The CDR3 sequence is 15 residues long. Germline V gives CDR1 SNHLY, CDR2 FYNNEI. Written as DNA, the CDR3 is TGTGCCAGCAGTGTGGGGGGGCAGGCTAATGAAAAACTGTTTTTT. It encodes CASSVGGQANEKLFF. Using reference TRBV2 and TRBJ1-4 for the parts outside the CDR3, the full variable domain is EPEVTQTPSHQVTQMGQEVILRCVPISNHLYFYWYRQILGQKVEFLVSFYNNEISEKSEIFDDQFSVERPDGSNFTLKIRSTKLEDSAMYFCASSVGGQANEKLFFGSGTQLSVL.

The CDR3 loop reads CASSLTQQNTEAFF. The CDR3 region has the DNA TGTGCCAGCAGCTTGACTCAGCAGAACACTGAAGCTTTCTTT. This chain connects TRBV7-3 to TRBJ1-1; D unresolved. CDR1 is SGHTA and CDR2 is FQGTGA in the germline V gene. The CDR3 runs to 14 residues. V lost 3 bases and J 1 base, leaving 9 bases between the germline ends.